The 3 T cell receptor beta chains below come from one sample, sequenced in a study of blood T cell repertoires in COVID-19 (dated by TCRdb to 2020 to 2022). The library came from the immunoSEQ multiplex PCR assay. In its TCRdb copy, this immuneACCESS table keeps in-frame sequences only and misses some clones. Where compared with another copy, unresolved V genes explain less than half of these, and the others have no known cause. This sample gives 84,000 or so clones in total; around four fifths of them show up just once. The top ten constitute 18% of the sample. The sequenced material came from peripheral blood. The receptors stem from an older man with active or convalescent COVID-19.

The chain has TRBV2 and TRBJ1-1, with 10 bases matching TRBD1. J gave up 5 bases and V 8 bases, and 11 bases lay outside the gene matches. The CDR3 is 15 amino acids. The V gene's germline CDR1 is SNHLY and CDR2 FYNNEI. For the CDR3, the DNA is TGTGCCAGCCAAAACCTCCGGACAGGGGGGACTGAAGCTTTCTTT. This encodes CASQNLRTGGTEAFF.

V gene TRBV3-1 (or the pseudogene TRBV3-2) combines with J gene TRBJ2-5; a possible D gene is TRBD1 (5 bases). CDR1 and CDR2 from the germline V gene are LGHDT and YNNKEL (reference sequence). The V end was cut by 1 base, the J end by 1 base, with 13 bases between. CDR3 size: 16 residues. The CDR3 spells CASSQGSRVIQETQYF. CDR3 nucleotide sequence: TGTGCCAGCAGCCAAGGTAGCAGGGTAATCCAAGAGACCCAGTACTTC.

This chain joins TRBV19 and TRBJ1-6; no reliable D call. V was cut by 7 bases and J by 0 bases, with 13 bases left in between. Germline V gene data show CDR1 as LNHDA and CDR2 as SQIVND (reference sequence). The CDR3 extends over 16 amino acids. In nucleotides, the CDR3 is TGTGCCAGTAAAACCGGCGGAAGCTCCTATAATTCACCCCTCCACTTT. Its protein product is CASKTGGSSYNSPLHF.